This is a list of T cell receptor beta chains from one sample in a study of T cell responses to AZD1222 COVID-19 vaccine. Generated by immunoSEQ multiplex PCR, the TCRdb table keeps only in-frame clones and is missing some. The sample has some 120,000 clones; over 75% are singletons. The sample in question was peripheral blood, obtained on day 0 of AZD1222 vaccination. The receptor source for this set is an adult in good health. Each CDR3 is given with its conserved first and last residue. Each record gives: J gene, clone size, V gene, D gene, CDR3 DNA, CDR3 protein. D genes are given only for firm matches. Clone sizes are given selectively: once, few, many, or a class where the clone is expanded.

J: TRBJ2-1
size: NA
V: TRBV6-5
D: NA
DNA: TGTGCCAGCAGTCGGCGGGACTCTCGGTATCAGCAGTTCTTC
CDR3: CASSRRDSRYQQFF

J: TRBJ1-2
size: NA
V: TRBV12-3/TRBV12-4
D: NA
DNA: TGTGCCAGCAGTGAACACGCTAACTATGGCTACACCTTC
CDR3: CASSEHANYGYTF

J: TRBJ1-5
size: NA
V: TRBV28
D: TRBD1
DNA: TGTGCCAGCAGCCTGACAGGGACGAGCGTGCCCCAGCATTTT
CDR3: CASSLTGTSVPQHF

J: TRBJ2-7
size: NA
V: TRBV4-1
D: TRBD1
DNA: TGCGCCAGCAGCCCCCCAGCGGGACAGGGTTTATCCCACGAGCAGTACTTC
CDR3: CASSPPAGQGLSHEQYF

J: TRBJ2-7
size: NA
V: TRBV21-1
D: NA
DNA: TGTGCCAGCAGCACAAAGACAGCCCCCTTTTACGAGCAGTACTTC
CDR3: CASSTKTAPFYEQYF

J: TRBJ2-1
size: NA
V: TRBV24-1
D: TRBD2
DNA: TGTGCCACCAGTGACCCGACTAGCGGAATGTACAATGAGCAGTTCTTC
CDR3: CATSDPTSGMYNEQFF

J: TRBJ1-1
size: NA
V: TRBV11-2
D: NA
DNA: TGTGCCACGAGGGGATTGAACACTGAAGCTTTCTTT
CDR3: CATRGLNTEAFF

J: TRBJ1-3
size: once
V: TRBV7-9
D: NA
DNA: TGTGCCAGCAGCTTAATCCGGACGGCTGGAAACACCATATATTTT
CDR3: CASSLIRTAGNTIYF

J: TRBJ1-1
size: NA
V: TRBV28
D: TRBD1
DNA: TGTGCCAGCACACCAAGGGGACAGGGGTGGACTGAAGCTTTCTTT
CDR3: CASTPRGQGWTEAFF

J: TRBJ1-2
size: NA
V: TRBV5-1
D: NA
DNA: TGCGCCAGCAGCTTGTCTGAGGTAGGGGATGGCTACACCTTC
CDR3: CASSLSEVGDGYTF

J: TRBJ1-2
size: NA
V: TRBV28
D: NA
DNA: TGTGCCAGCAGTCGGAACTATGGCTACACCTTC
CDR3: CASSRNYGYTF

J: TRBJ1-4
size: NA
V: TRBV23-1
D: TRBD1
DNA: TGCGCCAGCAGACAGACAGGGGGCGAAGATGAAAAACTGTTTTTT
CDR3: CASRQTGGEDEKLFF

J: TRBJ2-7
size: NA
V: TRBV27
D: NA
DNA: TGTGCCAGCAGTCTCGGCGGCGGGACGTACGAGCAGTACTTC
CDR3: CASSLGGGTYEQYF

J: TRBJ2-7
size: NA
V: TRBV11-2
D: TRBD1
DNA: TGTGCCAGCAGCTTAATTACCGGCAGGGGGCCCTACGAGCAGTACTTC
CDR3: CASSLITGRGPYEQYF

J: TRBJ2-2
size: NA
V: TRBV6-5
D: NA
DNA: TGTGCCAGCACCCCCTTAACGGTGAACACCGGGGAGCTGTTTTTT
CDR3: CASTPLTVNTGELFF

J: TRBJ1-2
size: NA
V: TRBV19
D: NA
DNA: TGTGCCAGTAGCGACACCGCGGACTCCTATGGCTACACCTTC
CDR3: CASSDTADSYGYTF

J: TRBJ1-4
size: NA
V: TRBV19
D: NA
DNA: TGTGCCAGTAGTTCTGGGGAGTTGGCTAATGAAAAACTGTTTTTT
CDR3: CASSSGELANEKLFF

J: TRBJ1-5
size: few
V: TRBV7-6
D: NA
DNA: TGTGCCAGCAGCTTAGGGGGGCAGAGCAATCAGCCCCAGCATTTT
CDR3: CASSLGGQSNQPQHF

J: TRBJ1-5
size: NA
V: TRBV4-2
D: NA
DNA: TGTGCCAGCAGCCAAGAAGAGCAATTACCCCAGCATTTT
CDR3: CASSQEEQLPQHF

J: TRBJ1-4
size: NA
V: TRBV24-1
D: NA
DNA: TGTGCCACCAGTGATTCGGGACTGCTTAATGAAAAACTGTTTTTT
CDR3: CATSDSGLLNEKLFF

J: TRBJ2-7
size: many
V: TRBV24-1
D: TRBD1
DNA: TGTGCCACCAGTGATGCGAGACAGGGCCTTGAGCAGCAGTACTTC
CDR3: CATSDARQGLEQQYF

J: TRBJ2-1
size: NA
V: TRBV28
D: NA
DNA: TGTGCCAGCAGTCTGGGGGGGGCAAGGAATGAGCAGTTCTTC
CDR3: CASSLGGARNEQFF

J: TRBJ1-3
size: NA
V: TRBV6-5
D: NA
DNA: TGTGCCACCCTACAGGGAAACACCATATATTTT
CDR3: CATLQGNTIYF

J: TRBJ2-5
size: NA
V: TRBV10-3
D: NA
DNA: TGTGCCATCAGTGATGGTCCTCAGGAGACCCAGTACTTC
CDR3: CAISDGPQETQYF

J: TRBJ2-7
size: NA
V: TRBV27
D: NA
DNA: TGTGCCAGCAGTTTTTCAGTCACCTACGAGCAGTACTTC
CDR3: CASSFSVTYEQYF

J: TRBJ1-1
size: few
V: TRBV14
D: NA
DNA: TGTGCCAGCTCTCGTGCCGGGACTGAAGCTTTCTTT
CDR3: CASSRAGTEAFF

J: TRBJ2-2
size: NA
V: TRBV21-1
D: NA
DNA: TGTGCCAGCAGCTCCCGCTCATTCAGGGGGCAAGGGTGCGCCGGGGAGCTGTTTTTT
CDR3: CASSSRSFRGQGCAGELFF

J: TRBJ1-3
size: NA
V: TRBV5-1
D: NA
DNA: TGCGCCAGCAGCGAAGGACATGCTAGGGGAAACACCATATATTTT
CDR3: CASSEGHARGNTIYF

J: TRBJ1-5
size: NA
V: TRBV2
D: NA
DNA: TGTGCCAGCAGTCCAGAGCCCTATAGCAATCAGCCCCAGCATTTT
CDR3: CASSPEPYSNQPQHF

J: TRBJ2-7
size: NA
V: TRBV5-1
D: TRBD1
DNA: TGCGCCAGCAGCTTTGGGGGACAGGCTTACGAGCAGTACTTC
CDR3: CASSFGGQAYEQYF

J: TRBJ1-2
size: NA
V: TRBV5-4
D: TRBD1
DNA: TGTGCCAGCAGCTTGGGGGGGGACAGGGGTTACCGCTACACCTTC
CDR3: CASSLGGDRGYRYTF

J: TRBJ2-5
size: NA
V: TRBV28
D: NA
DNA: TGTGCCAGCAGTTTCCACCAAGAGACCCAGTACTTC
CDR3: CASSFHQETQYF

J: TRBJ2-4
size: NA
V: TRBV30
D: NA
DNA: TGTGCCTGGAGGGAAAGGGGGTGGGACATTCAGTACTTC
CDR3: CAWRERGWDIQYF

J: TRBJ2-2
size: once
V: TRBV5-1
D: NA
DNA: TGCGCCAGCAGCTTGTGGGGCCGCAGGGAGAACACCGGGGAGCTGTTTTTT
CDR3: CASSLWGRRENTGELFF

J: TRBJ1-2
size: NA
V: TRBV28
D: NA
DNA: TGTGCCAGCAGTAACCGCCCGGGTGGCTATGGCTACACCTTC
CDR3: CASSNRPGGYGYTF

J: TRBJ2-7
size: few
V: TRBV6-1
D: TRBD1
DNA: TGTGCCAGCAGTGGTCTCTCCAGTTTAGGGGGCGACGAGCAGTACTTC
CDR3: CASSGLSSLGGDEQYF

J: TRBJ2-7
size: NA
V: TRBV24-1
D: NA
DNA: TGTGCCACTGAGGGGACTTTCTACGAGCAGTACTTC
CDR3: CATEGTFYEQYF

J: TRBJ2-6
size: NA
V: TRBV7-9
D: NA
DNA: TGTGCCAGCAGCCACTTAAGATCGGGGGCCAACGTCCTGACTTTC
CDR3: CASSHLRSGANVLTF

J: TRBJ2-7
size: NA
V: TRBV14
D: TRBD1
DNA: TGTGCCAGCAGCCAAAGACAGGGGGCGAGGACCTACGAGCAGTACTTC
CDR3: CASSQRQGARTYEQYF

J: TRBJ1-1
size: NA
V: TRBV9
D: NA
DNA: TGTGCCAGCAGCGTATGGGCGGATATGAACACTGAAGCTTTCTTT
CDR3: CASSVWADMNTEAFF

J: TRBJ1-1
size: NA
V: TRBV5-4
D: NA
DNA: TGTGCCAGCAGCTTGGGCGGGGGCGAGTGGGCTTTCTTT
CDR3: CASSLGGGEWAFF

J: TRBJ2-2
size: NA
V: TRBV29-1
D: TRBD1
DNA: TGCAGCGTTGAAGACCCGAATAAAGGGACAGGGGGAAGGACCGGGGAGCTGTTTTTT
CDR3: CSVEDPNKGTGGRTGELFF

J: TRBJ1-2
size: NA
V: TRBV12-5
D: TRBD1
DNA: TGTGCTAGTGGCTTGGGACAGGGGGCGAACTATGGCTACACCTTC
CDR3: CASGLGQGANYGYTF

J: TRBJ1-3
size: NA
V: TRBV5-1
D: NA
DNA: TGCGCCAGCGGACTAGAGGGGCGATCTGGAAACACCATATATTTT
CDR3: CASGLEGRSGNTIYF

J: TRBJ1-5
size: NA
V: TRBV4-1
D: NA
DNA: TGCGCCAGCAGCCAACAAGCGGGGACCCACAATCAGCCCCAGCATTTT
CDR3: CASSQQAGTHNQPQHF

J: TRBJ2-5
size: NA
V: TRBV28
D: NA
DNA: TGTGCCAGCAGTGCTGACATGTACCAAGAGACCCAGTACTTC
CDR3: CASSADMYQETQYF

J: TRBJ1-2
size: once
V: TRBV27
D: NA
DNA: TGTGCCAGCAGTTTTAATCAACGAAGGGGCTACACCTTC
CDR3: CASSFNQRRGYTF

J: TRBJ1-5
size: NA
V: TRBV24-1
D: TRBD1
DNA: TGTGCCACCAGTGGGACAGGGCCGGGTCAGCCCCAGCATTTT
CDR3: CATSGTGPGQPQHF

J: TRBJ2-7
size: NA
V: TRBV18
D: NA
DNA: TGTGCCAGCTCACCTGGGACGGAATCCTACGAGCAGTACTTC
CDR3: CASSPGTESYEQYF

J: TRBJ1-4
size: NA
V: TRBV5-5
D: NA
DNA: TGTGCCAGCAGCTTGGTGGGCCGCGAAAAACTGTTTTTT
CDR3: CASSLVGREKLFF

J: TRBJ2-3
size: NA
V: TRBV5-1
D: NA
DNA: TGCGCCAGCAGCCCCCGACTCAATCCTAGCACAGATACGCAGTATTTT
CDR3: CASSPRLNPSTDTQYF

J: TRBJ2-5
size: NA
V: TRBV5-4
D: NA
DNA: TGTGCCAGCAGCTTTCCTTCGGAGACCCAGTACTTC
CDR3: CASSFPSETQYF

J: TRBJ1-2
size: few
V: TRBV6-5
D: NA
DNA: TGTGCCAGCAGCTACTCCGTCGCGGGTCTTGAGTATGGCTACACCTTC
CDR3: CASSYSVAGLEYGYTF